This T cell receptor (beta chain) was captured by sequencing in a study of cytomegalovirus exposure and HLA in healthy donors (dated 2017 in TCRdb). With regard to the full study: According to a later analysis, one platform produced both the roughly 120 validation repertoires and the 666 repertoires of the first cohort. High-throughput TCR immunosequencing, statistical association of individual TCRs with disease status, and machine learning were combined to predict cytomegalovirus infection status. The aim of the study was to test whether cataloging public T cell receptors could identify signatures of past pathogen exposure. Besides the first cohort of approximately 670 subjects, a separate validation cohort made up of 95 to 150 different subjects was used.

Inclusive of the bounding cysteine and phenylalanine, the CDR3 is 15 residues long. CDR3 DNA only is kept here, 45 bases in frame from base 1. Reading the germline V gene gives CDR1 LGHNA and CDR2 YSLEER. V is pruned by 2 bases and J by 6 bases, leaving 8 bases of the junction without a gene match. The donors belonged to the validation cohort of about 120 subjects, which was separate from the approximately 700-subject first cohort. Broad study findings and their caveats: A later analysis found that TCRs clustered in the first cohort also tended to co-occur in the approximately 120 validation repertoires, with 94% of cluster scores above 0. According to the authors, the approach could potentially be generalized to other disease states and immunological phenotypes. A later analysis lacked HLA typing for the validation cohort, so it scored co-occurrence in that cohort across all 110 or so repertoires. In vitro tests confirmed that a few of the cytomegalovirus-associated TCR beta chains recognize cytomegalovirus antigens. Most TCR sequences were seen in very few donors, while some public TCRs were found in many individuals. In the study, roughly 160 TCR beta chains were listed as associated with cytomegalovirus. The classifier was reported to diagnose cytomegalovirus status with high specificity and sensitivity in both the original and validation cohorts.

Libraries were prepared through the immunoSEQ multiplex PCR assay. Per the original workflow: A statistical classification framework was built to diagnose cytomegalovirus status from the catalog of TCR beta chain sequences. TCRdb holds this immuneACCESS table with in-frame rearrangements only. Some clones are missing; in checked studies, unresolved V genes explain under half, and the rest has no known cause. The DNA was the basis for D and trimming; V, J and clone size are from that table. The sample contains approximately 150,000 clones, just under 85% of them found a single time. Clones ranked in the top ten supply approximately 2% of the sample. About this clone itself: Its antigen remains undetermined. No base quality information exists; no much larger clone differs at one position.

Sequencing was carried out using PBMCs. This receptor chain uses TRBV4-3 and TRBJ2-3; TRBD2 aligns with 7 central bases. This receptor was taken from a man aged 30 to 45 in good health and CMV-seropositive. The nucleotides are TGCGCCAGCAGCCAACTGGGACTACCCCCGGATACGCAGTATTTT. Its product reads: CASSQLGLPPDTQYF.